Below are 2 T cell receptor beta chains sequenced from a single sample in a study of cytomegalovirus exposure and HLA in healthy donors. With 60 Vbeta and 13 Jbeta primers, the PCR was carried out. The table came from immunoSEQ multiplex PCR; TCRdb's copy has only in-frame clones and leaves some out. This sample has around 91,000 clones, with 64% found just once. Sample: PBMCs. The receptors here all came from a human donor in good health.

The chain combines TRBV29-1 with TRBJ1-2; 7 nucleotides match TRBD1. With 3 bases clipped from V and 7 bases from J, the junction kept 5 bases outside the gene matches. Per the germline V gene, CDR1 is SQVTM and CDR2 is ANQGSEA. The CDR3 has 12 residues. CDR3 sequence reads: CSVDGTDSGYTF. As DNA, the CDR3 is TGCAGCGTTGATGGGACAGACAGTGGCTACACCTTC.

The chain links TRBV9 to TRBJ2-2, with 14 bases matching TRBD2. Germline CDR1 is SGDLS and CDR2 is YYNGEE. The CDR3 is 16 amino acids. Trimming removed 3 bases from V and 6 bases from J; junction bases left unmatched: 4. The CDR3 DNA sequence: TGTGCCAGCAGCGCGACTAGCGGGGGGGCTCCCGGGGAGCTGTTTTTT. Translation gives CASSATSGGAPGELFF.